Each of the 12 T cell receptor beta chains below was sequenced from the same sample in a study of T cells of healthy individuals. One entry per CDR3 protein results from TCRdb running MiXCR on the 5' RACE reads. The table shows 40,000 to 65,000 distinct CDR3 sequences, with roughly 15% occurring only once. The source is a human donor in good health.

The rearrangement links TRBV7-2 to TRBJ2-3, with D perhaps being TRBD1 or TRBD2 (5 bases each). Germline V gives CDR1 SGHTA, CDR2 FQGNSA. The V end lost 0 bases, the J end lost 2 bases, and 9 bases lay between the germline ends. CDR3 length equals 15 residues. CDR3 DNA: TGTGCCAGCAGCTTAGCCGGGACCTACACAGATACGCAGTATTTT. Translated: CASSLAGTYTDTQYF.

This sequence joins TRBV14 and TRBJ2-1; the match to TRBD2 covers 8 bases. The CDR3 length is 15 residues. With V trimmed by 3 bases and J by 10 bases, 11 bases remained unmatched. Germline V gene lookup returns CDR1 SGHDN and CDR2 FVKESK. The CDR3 DNA reads as TGTGCCAGCAGCCATACCCGGGAGGGCCGGTGGGAGCAGTTCTTC. It translates to CASSHTREGRWEQFF.

There are a few counts of this clonotype. J is TRBJ1-1 and V is TRBV2; a weak D match, TRBD1 (5 bases). The CDR3 is 13 residues long. V was trimmed by 8 bases and J by 1 base, leaving 11 bases between them. Germline loops: CDR1 SNHLY, CDR2 FYNNEI. The CDR3 region has the DNA TGTGCCAGCGACGCGACAGAGAACACTGAAGCTTTCTTT. Protein sequence: CASDATENTEAFF.

This clonotype came up a few times. V gene TRBV5-5 combines with J gene TRBJ1-1; D call uncertain. Germline loops: CDR1 SGHKS, CDR2 YYEKEE (reference sequence). V shed 4 bases and J shed 0 bases, with 10 bases lying between them. The CDR3 spans 14 residues. In DNA, the CDR3 is TGTGCCAGCAGCGTGCCCCGGGTGAACACTGAAGCTTTCTTT. As protein: CASSVPRVNTEAFF. The entire variable domain, with the rest obtained from reference TRBV5-5 and TRBJ1-1, is as follows: DAGVTQSPTHLIKTRGQQVTLRCSPISGHKSVSWYQQVLGQGPQFIFQYYEKEERGRGNFPDRFSARQFPNYSSELNVNALLLGDSALYLCASSVPRVNTEAFFGQGTRLTVV.

This clonotype was picked up many times. The chain joins TRBV24-1 to TRBJ2-5, with TRBD2 matching 8 bases. Trimming at V came to 4 bases and at J to 5 bases, leaving 11 bases not matched to a gene. CDR3 length: 16 residues. Looked up from germline, CDR1 is KGHDR and CDR2 is SFDVKD. CDR3: CATSDRNGLAHETQYF. The CDR3, as DNA: TGTGCCACCAGTGACCGCAATGGACTAGCCCACGAGACCCAGTACTTC.

Only a few counts were recorded for this clonotype. The genes are TRBV7-8 and TRBJ2-3; TRBD2 matches at 7 bases. This CDR3 contains 14 residues. The V segment lost 3 bases and the J segment 3 bases; nucleotides outside the gene matches: 3. Germline-derived CDR1 and CDR2 are SGHVS and FQNEAQ. In DNA form, the CDR3 reads TGTGCCAGCAGCTTCGCGGGAGCGACAGATACGCAGTATTTT. Amino acid sequence: CASSFAGATDTQYF.

The genes are TRBV24-1 and TRBJ1-5, with TRBD1 as a possible D gene (5 bases). The CDR3 has 14 amino acids. Trimming removed 10 bases from V and 5 bases from J, with 17 bases in between. Germline V gives CDR1 KGHDR, CDR2 SFDVKD. The CDR3 is CATGPGQGYQPQHF. Written as DNA, the CDR3 is TGTGCCACGGGGCCGGGGCAGGGATATCAGCCCCAGCATTTT.

The chain has TRBV5-1 and TRBJ2-3, with D perhaps being TRBD1 or TRBD2 (5 bases each). The CDR3 extends over 15 amino acids. With 2 bases removed from V and 6 bases from J, the gap between germline ends came to 16 bases. Germline V CDR1 and CDR2: SGHRS, YFSETQ. CDR3 bases: TGCGCCAGCAGCTTAGATGCGAGGGGCCCGGATACGCAGTATTTT. It is translated as CASSLDARGPDTQYF.

Ten or more counts support this clonotype. The rearrangement joins TRBV29-1 to TRBJ2-6; D not resolved. The CDR3 covers 14 residues. Germline CDR1 reads SQVTM; CDR2 reads ANQGSEA. V shed 5 bases and J shed 0 bases, with 8 bases lying between them. CDR3: CSVLGHSGANVLTF. DNA for the CDR3: TGCAGCGTTCTTGGCCACTCTGGGGCCAACGTCCTGACTTTC.

This clonotype was counted only a few times. The chain uses TRBV6-5 and TRBJ1-3, with D tentatively TRBD1 (6 bases). The CDR3 is 17 amino acids. With 5 bases removed from V and 0 bases from J, the gap between germline ends came to 17 bases. CDR1 is MNHEY, CDR2 SVGAGI, per germline. CDR3 coding DNA: TGTGCCAGCAGTCCACCCTTAGGGGGGAGCTCTGGAAACACCATATATTTT. Protein sequence: CASSPPLGGSSGNTIYF.

This clonotype showed up many times. The rearrangement links TRBV20-1 to TRBJ1-2; D gene uncertain. The V gene lost 0 bases and the J gene lost 4 bases, with 12 bases spanning the gap. This CDR3 comprises 14 residues. From germline, CDR1 is DFQATT and CDR2 SNEGSKA (reference sequence). The CDR3 sequence is CSARDIGSPYGYTF. CDR3 sequence (DNA): TGCAGTGCTAGAGATATCGGCAGCCCCTATGGCTACACCTTC.

This clonotype was seen repeatedly, ten times or more. For the CDR3, the DNA is TGCGCCAGCAGCCGCACAGGGTCGCCCGGGGAGCTGTTTTTT. It is translated as CASSRTGSPGELFF. The genes are TRBV5-1 and TRBJ2-2, with D possibly matching TRBD1 (6 bases). The CDR3 is 14 amino acids. Germline values: CDR1 SGHRS, CDR2 YFSETQ. V lost 4 bases, J lost 6 bases, and 13 bases lay in between.